This TCR beta chain was sequenced during a study of T cell changes during pregnancy in multiple sclerosis (dated by TCRdb to 2018 to 2020). A note on the overall study: The study looked at changes in the T cell repertoire across pregnancy in women with multiple sclerosis.

Based on the germline V gene, the CDR1 and CDR2 sequences are SQVTM and ANQGSEA. There are 12 amino acids in the CDR3, from cysteine to phenylalanine inclusive. Of all the DNA, just the CDR3 is kept, 36 bases in frame from base 1. The trim is 7 bases for V and 0 bases for J, with a gap of 6 bases between the germline ends. With regard to this clone: The antigen it binds to is not known. No clone much larger than this one lies a single base away; base qualities are absent.

The library was produced with the immunoSEQ multiplex PCR assay. TCRdb took over this immuneACCESS table, retaining in-frame rearrangements with V and J assigned. Such tables are incomplete; in checked studies, under half of the missing clones stem from an unresolved V gene, and the remainder is unexplained. In this sample the table shows around 130,000 clones, approximately 94% of which occur a single time. The ten largest clones capture around 6% of the sample. The sample in question was peripheral blood, obtained before pregnancy. The source of this sequence is a female donor with multiple sclerosis, enrolled in a pregnancy study. The rearrangement joined TRBV29-1 to TRBJ2-2; the D gene lacks a confident call. The nucleotide sequence is TGCAGCGGTATTTCGAACACCGGGGAGCTGTTTTTT. Its protein product is CSGISNTGELFF.